This TCR beta chain emerged from a study of technical replicates of blood from a few donors. Assay: immunoSEQ multiplex PCR; the TCRdb copy retains only in-frame clones and omits some. Of fewer than 80,000 clones detected, roughly 86% appear once; the ten largest clones hold roughly 5%. V lost 6 bases and J 3 bases, leaving 11 bases between the germline ends. The CDR3 has 13 residues. Germline CDR1 is MNHNS and CDR2 is SASEGT. The chain uses TRBV6-1 and TRBJ1-1, with D tentatively TRBD1 (5 bases). The sample consisted of PBMCs. The sequence derives from a human donor in good health. Some clones in this sample may be carry-over from other donors' samples. The CDR3: CASSRRGYTEAFF. The DNA for the CDR3 is TGTGCCAGCAGCAGAAGGGGTTACACTGAAGCTTTCTTT.